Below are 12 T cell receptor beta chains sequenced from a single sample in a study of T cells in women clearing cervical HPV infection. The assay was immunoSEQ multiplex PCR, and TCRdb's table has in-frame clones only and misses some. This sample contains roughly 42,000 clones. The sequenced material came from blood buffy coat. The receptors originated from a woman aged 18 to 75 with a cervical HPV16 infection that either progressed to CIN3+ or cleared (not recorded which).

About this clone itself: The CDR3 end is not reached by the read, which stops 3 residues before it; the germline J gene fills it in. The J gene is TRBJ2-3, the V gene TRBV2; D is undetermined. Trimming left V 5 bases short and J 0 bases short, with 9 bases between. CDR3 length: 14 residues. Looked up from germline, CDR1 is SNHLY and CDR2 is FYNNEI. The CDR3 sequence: CASSPLSSTDTQYF. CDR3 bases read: TGTGCCAGCAGTCCCCTATCAAGCACAGATACG.

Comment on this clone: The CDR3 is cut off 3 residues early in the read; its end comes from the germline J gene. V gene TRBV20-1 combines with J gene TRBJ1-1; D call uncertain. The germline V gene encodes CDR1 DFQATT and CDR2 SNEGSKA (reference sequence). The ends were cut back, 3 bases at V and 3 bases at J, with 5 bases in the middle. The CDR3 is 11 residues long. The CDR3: CSASLYTEAFF. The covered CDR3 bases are TGCAGTGCTAGTCTATACACTGAA.

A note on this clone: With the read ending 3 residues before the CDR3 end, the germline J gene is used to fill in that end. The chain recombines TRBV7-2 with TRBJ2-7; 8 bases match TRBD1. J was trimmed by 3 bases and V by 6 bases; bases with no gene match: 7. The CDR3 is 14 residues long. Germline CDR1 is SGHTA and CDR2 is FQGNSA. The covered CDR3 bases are TGTGCCAGCAGTTATAGGACAGGGATCTACGAG. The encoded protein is CASSYRTGIYE. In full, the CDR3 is CASSYRTGIYEQYF.

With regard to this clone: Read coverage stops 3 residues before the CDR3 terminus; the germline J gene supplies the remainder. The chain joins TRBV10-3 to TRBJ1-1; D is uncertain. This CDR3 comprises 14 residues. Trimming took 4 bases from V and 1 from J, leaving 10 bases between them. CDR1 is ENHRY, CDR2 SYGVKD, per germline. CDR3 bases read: TGTGCCATCAGTGGTATCCCAGGGAACACTGAA. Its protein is CAISGIPGNTE. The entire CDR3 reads CAISGIPGNTEAFF.

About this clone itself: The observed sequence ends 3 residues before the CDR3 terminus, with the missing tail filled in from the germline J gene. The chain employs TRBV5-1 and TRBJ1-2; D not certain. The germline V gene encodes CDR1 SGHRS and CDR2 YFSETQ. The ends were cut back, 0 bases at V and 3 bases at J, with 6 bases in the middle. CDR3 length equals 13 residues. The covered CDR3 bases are TGCGCCAGCAGCTTGGACGGGGACTATGGC. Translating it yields CASSLDGDYG. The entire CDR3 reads CASSLDGDYGYTF.

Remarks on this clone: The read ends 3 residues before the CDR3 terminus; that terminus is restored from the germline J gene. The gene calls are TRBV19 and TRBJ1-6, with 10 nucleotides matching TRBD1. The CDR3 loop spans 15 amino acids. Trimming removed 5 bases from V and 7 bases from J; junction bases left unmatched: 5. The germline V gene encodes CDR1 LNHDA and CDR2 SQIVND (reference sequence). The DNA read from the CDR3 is TGTGCCAGTAGTCCACGGGGACAGGGGAATTCACCC. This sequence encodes CASSPRGQGNSP. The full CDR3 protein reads CASSPRGQGNSPLHF.

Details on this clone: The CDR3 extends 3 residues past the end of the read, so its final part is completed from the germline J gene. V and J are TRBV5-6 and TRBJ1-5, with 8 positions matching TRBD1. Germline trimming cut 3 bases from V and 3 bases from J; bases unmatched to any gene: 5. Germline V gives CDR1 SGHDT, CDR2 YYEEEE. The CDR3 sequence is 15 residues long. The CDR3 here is CASSYGQGINQPQHF. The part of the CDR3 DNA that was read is TGTGCCAGCAGCTATGGACAGGGCATCAATCAGCCC.

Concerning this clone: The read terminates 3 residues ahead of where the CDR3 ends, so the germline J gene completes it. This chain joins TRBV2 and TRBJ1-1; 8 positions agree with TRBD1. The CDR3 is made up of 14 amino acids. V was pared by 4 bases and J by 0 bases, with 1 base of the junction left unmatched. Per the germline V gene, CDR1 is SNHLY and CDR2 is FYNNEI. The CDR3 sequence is CASSGQGMNTEAFF. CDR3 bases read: TGTGCCAGCAGTGGACAGGGGATGAACACTGAA.

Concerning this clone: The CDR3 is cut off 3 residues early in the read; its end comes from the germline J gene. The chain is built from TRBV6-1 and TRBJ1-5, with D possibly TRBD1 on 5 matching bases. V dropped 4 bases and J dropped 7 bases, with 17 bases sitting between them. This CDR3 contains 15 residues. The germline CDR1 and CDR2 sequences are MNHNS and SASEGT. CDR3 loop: CASSVQGTEGQPQHF. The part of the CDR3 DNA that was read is TGTGCCAGCAGTGTGCAGGGTACGGAGGGGCAGCCC.

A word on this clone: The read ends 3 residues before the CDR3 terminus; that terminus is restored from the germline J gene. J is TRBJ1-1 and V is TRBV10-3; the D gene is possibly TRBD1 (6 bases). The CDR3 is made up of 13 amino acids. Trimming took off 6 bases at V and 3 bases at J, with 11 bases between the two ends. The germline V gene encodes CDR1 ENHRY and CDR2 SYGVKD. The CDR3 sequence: CAIRLDSDTEAFF. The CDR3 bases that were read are TGTGCCATCAGGCTGGACAGTGACACTGAA.

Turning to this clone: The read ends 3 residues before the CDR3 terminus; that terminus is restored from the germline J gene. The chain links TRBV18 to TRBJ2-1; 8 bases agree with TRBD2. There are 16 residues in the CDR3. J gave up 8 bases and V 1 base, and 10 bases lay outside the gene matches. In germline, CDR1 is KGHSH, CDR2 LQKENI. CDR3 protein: CASSPQPLAGRYEQFF. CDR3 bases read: TGTGCCAGCTCACCACAGCCGTTAGCGGGAAGGTATGAG.

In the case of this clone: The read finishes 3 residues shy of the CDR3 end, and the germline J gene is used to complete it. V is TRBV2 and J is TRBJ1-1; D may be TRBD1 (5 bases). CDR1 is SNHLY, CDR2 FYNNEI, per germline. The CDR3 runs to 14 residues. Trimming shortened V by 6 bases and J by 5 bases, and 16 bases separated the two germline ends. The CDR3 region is CASRTGGGRTEAFF. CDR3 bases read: TGTGCCAGCAGGACTGGGGGGGGAAGGACTGAA.